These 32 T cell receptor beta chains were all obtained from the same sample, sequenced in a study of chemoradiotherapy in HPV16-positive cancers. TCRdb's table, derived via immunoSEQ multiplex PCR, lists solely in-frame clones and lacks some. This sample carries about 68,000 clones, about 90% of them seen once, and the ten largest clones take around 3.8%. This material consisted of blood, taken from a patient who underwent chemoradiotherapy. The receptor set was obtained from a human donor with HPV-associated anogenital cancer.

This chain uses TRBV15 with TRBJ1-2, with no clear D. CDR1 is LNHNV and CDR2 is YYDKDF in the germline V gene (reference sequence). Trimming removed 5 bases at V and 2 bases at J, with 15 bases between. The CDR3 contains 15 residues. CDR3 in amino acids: CATSVKTEPNYGYTF. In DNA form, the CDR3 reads TGTGCCACCAGCGTAAAGACCGAGCCGAACTATGGCTACACCTTC.

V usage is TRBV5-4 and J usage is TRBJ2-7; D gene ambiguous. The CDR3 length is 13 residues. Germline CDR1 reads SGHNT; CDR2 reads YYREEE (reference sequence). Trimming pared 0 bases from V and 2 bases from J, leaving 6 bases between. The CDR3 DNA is TGTGCCAGCAGCTTGGAGACGGCCTACGAGCAGTACTTC. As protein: CASSLETAYEQYF.

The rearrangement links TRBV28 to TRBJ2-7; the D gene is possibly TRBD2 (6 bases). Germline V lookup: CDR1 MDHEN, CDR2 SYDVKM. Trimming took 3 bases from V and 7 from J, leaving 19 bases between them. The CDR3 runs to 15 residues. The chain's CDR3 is CASSLFSGYLLEQYF. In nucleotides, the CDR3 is TGTGCCAGCAGTTTGTTTAGCGGATACCTCCTGGAGCAGTACTTC.

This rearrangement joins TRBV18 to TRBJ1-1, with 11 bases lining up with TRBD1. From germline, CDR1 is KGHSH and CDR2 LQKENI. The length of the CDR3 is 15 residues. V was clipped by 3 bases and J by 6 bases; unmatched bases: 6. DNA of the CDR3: TGTGCCAGCTCACCGGACAGGGGGCGATTAGCTGAAGCTTTCTTT. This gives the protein CASSPDRGRLAEAFF. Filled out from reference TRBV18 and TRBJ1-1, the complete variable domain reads NAGVMQNPRHLVRRRGQEARLRCSPMKGHSHVYWYRQLPEEGLKFMVYLQKENIIDESGMPKERFSAEFPKEGPSILRIQQVVRGDSAAYFCASSPDRGRLAEAFFGQGTRLTVV.

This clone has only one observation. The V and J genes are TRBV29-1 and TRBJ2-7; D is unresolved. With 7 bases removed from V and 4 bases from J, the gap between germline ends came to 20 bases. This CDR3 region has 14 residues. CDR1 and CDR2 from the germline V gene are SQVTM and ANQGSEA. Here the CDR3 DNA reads TGCAGCGCCAGCATGGTTTTGGGGTCTTACGAGCAGTACTTC. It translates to CSASMVLGSYEQYF.

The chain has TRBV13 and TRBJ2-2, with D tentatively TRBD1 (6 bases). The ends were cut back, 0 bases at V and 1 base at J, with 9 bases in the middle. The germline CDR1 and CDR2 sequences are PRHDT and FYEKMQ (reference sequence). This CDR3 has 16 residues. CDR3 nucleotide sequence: TGTGCCAGCAGCTTAGGAGACAGGAGGAACACCGGGGAGCTGTTTTTT. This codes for CASSLGDRRNTGELFF.

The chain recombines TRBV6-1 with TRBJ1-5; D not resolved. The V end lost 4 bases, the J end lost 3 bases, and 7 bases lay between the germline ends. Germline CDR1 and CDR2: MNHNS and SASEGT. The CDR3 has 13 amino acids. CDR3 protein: CASSGVVNQPQHF. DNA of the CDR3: TGTGCCAGCAGTGGTGTAGTCAATCAGCCCCAGCATTTT.

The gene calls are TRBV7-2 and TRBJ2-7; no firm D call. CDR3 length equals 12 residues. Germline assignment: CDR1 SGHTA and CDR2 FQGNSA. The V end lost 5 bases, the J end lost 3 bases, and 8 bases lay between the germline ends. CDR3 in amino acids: CASSPQSYEQYF. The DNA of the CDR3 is TGTGCCAGCAGCCCCCAGAGCTACGAGCAGTACTTC.

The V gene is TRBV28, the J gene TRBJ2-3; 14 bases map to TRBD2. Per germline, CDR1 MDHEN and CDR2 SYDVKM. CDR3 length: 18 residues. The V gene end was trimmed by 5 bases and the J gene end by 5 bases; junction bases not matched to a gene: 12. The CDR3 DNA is TGTGCCAGCAGTGACCCTCGGGGACTAGCGGGAGTTGGAGATACGCAGTATTTT. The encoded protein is CASSDPRGLAGVGDTQYF.

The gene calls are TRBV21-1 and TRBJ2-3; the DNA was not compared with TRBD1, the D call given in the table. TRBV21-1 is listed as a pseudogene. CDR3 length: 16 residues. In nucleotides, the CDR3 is TGTGCCAGCAGCGAAGGAGACACGACCTCCACAGATACGCAGTATTTT. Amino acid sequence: CASSEGDTTSTDTQYF.

This CDR3 reads CSVDWQAGGYTF. The CDR3 bases are TGCAGCGTTGATTGGCAGGCGGGAGGCTACACCTTC. The J gene is TRBJ1-2, the V gene TRBV29-1; D ambiguous. V dropped 3 bases and J dropped 8 bases, with 13 bases sitting between them. Per the germline V gene, CDR1 is SQVTM and CDR2 is ANQGSEA. The CDR3 runs 12 residues.

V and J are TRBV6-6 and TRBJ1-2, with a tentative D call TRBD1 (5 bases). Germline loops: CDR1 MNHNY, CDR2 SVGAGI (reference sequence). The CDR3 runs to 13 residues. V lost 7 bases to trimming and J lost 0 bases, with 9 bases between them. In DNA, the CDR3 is TGTGCCAGCACTCGGGACTCTAACTATGGCTACACCTTC. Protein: CASTRDSNYGYTF.

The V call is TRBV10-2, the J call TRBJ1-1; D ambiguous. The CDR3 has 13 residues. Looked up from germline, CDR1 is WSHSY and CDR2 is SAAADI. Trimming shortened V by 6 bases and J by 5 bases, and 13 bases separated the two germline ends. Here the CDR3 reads CASSPPGFTEAFF. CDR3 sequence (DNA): TGCGCCAGCAGCCCCCCGGGGTTTACTGAAGCTTTCTTT.

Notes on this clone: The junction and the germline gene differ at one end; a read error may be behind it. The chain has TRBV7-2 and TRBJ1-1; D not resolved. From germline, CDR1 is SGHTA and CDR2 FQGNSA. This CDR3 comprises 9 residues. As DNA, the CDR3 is TGTGCCAGCAGCTTTCCCCCTAGGTTT. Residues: CASSFPPRF.

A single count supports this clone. The CDR3 DNA reads as TGTGCCAGCAGCCAATCGCTAGCCAAAAACATTCAGTACTTC. Protein: CASSQSLAKNIQYF. The V gene is TRBV4-2, the J gene TRBJ2-4; D call uncertain. The ends were cut back, 2 bases at V and 0 bases at J, with 5 bases in the middle. This CDR3 has 14 residues. The germline CDR1 and CDR2 sequences are LGHNA and YNFKEQ.

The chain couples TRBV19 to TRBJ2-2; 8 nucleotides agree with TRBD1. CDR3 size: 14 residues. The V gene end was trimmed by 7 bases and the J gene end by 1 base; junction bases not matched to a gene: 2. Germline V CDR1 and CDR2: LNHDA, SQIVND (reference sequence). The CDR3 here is CASIGTGNTGELFF. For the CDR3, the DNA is TGTGCCAGTATCGGGACAGGGAACACCGGGGAGCTGTTTTTT.

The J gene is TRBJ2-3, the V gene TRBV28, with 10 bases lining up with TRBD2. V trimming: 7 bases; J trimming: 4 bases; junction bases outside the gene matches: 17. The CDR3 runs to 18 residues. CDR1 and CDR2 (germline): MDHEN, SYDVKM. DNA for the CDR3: TGTGCCAGCACCAACCGGGGGAGCGGGAGGGGAAGTGCAGATACGCAGTATTTT. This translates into CASTNRGSGRGSADTQYF.

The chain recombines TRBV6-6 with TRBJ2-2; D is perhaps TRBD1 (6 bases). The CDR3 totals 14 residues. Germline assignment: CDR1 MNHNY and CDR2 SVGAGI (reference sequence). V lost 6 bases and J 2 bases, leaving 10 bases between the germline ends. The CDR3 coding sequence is TGTGCCAGCAGCCGACAGGCCAACACCGGGGAGCTGTTTTTT. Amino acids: CASSRQANTGELFF.

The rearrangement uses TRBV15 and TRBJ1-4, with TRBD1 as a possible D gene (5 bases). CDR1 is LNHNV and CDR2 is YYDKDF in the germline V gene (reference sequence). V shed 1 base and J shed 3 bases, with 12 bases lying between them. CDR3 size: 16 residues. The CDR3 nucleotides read TGTGCCACCAGCAGAGGGGGCTTAGGAGCTAATGAAAAACTGTTTTTT. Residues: CATSRGGLGANEKLFF.

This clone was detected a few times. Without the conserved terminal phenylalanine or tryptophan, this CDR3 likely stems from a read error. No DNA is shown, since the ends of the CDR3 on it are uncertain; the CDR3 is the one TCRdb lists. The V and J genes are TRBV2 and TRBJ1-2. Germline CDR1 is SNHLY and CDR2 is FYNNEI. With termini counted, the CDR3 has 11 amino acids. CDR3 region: CASSRGPVLKL.

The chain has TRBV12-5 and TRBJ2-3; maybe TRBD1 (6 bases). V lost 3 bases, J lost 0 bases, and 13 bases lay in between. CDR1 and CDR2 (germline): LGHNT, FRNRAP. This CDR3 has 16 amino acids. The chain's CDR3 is CASGLTTGTSTDTQYF. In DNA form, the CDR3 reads TGTGCTAGTGGTTTAACGACAGGTACTAGCACAGATACGCAGTATTTT.

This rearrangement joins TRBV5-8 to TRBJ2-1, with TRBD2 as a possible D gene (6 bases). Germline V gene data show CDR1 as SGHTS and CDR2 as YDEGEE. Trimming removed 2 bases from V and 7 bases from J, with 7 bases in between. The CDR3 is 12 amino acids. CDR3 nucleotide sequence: TGTGCCAGCAGCTTAGGGAGGAATGAGCAGTTCTTC. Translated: CASSLGRNEQFF. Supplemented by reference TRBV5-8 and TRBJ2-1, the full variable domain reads EAGVTQSPTHLIKTRGQQATLRCSPISGHTSVYWYQQALGLGLQFLLWYDEGEERNRGNFPPRFSGRQFPNYSSELNVNALELEDSALYLCASSLGRNEQFFGPGTRLTVL.

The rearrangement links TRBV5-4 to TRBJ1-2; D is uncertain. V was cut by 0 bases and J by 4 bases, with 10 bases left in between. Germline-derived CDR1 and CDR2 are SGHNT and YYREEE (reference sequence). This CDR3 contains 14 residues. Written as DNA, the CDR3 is TGTGCCAGCAGCTTGGCTGACGGGATCTATGGCTACACCTTC. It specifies CASSLADGIYGYTF.

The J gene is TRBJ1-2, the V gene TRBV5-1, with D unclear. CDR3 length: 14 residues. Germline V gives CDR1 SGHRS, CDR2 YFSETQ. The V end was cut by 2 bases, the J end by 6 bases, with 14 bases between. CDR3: CASSFEGDVNGYTF. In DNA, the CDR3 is TGCGCCAGCAGCTTTGAGGGAGACGTTAATGGCTACACCTTC.

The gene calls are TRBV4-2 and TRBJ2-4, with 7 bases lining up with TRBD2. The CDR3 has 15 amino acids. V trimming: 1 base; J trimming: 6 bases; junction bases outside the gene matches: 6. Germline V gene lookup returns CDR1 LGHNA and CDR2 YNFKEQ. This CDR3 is CASSQVSGGVNIQYF. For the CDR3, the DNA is TGTGCCAGCAGCCAAGTTTCGGGGGGAGTAAACATTCAGTACTTC.

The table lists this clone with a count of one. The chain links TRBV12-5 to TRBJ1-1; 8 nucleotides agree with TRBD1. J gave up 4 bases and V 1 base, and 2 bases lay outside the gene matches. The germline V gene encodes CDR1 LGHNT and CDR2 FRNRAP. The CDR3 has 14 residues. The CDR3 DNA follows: TGTGCTAGTGGTTTGGGTGGACAGGGCACTGAAGCTTTCTTT. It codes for CASGLGGQGTEAFF.

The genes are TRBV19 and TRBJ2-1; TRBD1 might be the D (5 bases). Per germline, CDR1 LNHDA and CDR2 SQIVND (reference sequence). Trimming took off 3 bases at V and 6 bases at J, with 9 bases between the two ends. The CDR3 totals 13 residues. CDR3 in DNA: TGTGCCAGTAGTATCCAGGGTCCCAATGAGCAGTTCTTC. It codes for CASSIQGPNEQFF.

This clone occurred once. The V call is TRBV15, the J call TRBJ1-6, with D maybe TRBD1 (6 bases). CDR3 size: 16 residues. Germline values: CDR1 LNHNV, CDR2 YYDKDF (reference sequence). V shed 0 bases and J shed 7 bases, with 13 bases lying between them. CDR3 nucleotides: TGTGCCACCAGCAGAGATGGGACATTACGAAATTCACCCCTCCACTTT. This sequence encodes CATSRDGTLRNSPLHF.

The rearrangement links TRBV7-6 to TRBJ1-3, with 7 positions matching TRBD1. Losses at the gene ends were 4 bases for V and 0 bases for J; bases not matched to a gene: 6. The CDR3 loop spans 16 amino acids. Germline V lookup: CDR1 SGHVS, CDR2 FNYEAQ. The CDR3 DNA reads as TGTGCCAGCAGCTCGGGACAGCTGCTCTCTGGAAACACCATATATTTT. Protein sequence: CASSSGQLLSGNTIYF. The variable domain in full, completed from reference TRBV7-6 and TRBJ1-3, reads GAGVSQSPRYKVTKRGQDVALRCDPISGHVSLYWYRQALGQGPEFLTYFNYEAQQDKSGLPNDRFSAERPEGSISTLTIQRTEQRDSAMYRCASSSGQLLSGNTIYFGEGSWLTVV.

CDR3 loop: CASRRKGNEQYF. CDR3 coding DNA: TGTGCCAGCAGGCGCAAGGGAAACGAGCAGTACTTC. J is TRBJ2-7 and V is TRBV6-5; D gene uncertain. With 6 bases removed from V and 5 bases from J, the gap between germline ends came to 11 bases. CDR1 and CDR2 from the germline V gene are MNHEY and SVGAGI. The CDR3 covers 12 residues.

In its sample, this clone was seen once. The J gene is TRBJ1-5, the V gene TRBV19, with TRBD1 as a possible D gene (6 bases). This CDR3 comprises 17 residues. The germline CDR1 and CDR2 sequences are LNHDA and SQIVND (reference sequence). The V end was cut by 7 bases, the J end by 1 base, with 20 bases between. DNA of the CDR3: TGTGCCAGTACCCTAACCGGGGGGGGCTCAAGCAATCAGCCCCAGCATTTT. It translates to CASTLTGGGSSNQPQHF. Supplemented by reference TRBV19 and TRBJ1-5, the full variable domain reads DGGITQSPKYLFRKEGQNVTLSCEQNLNHDAMYWYRQDPGQGLRLIYYSQIVNDFQKGDIAEGYSVSREKKESFPLTVTSAQKNPTAFYLCASTLTGGGSSNQPQHFGDGTRLSIL.

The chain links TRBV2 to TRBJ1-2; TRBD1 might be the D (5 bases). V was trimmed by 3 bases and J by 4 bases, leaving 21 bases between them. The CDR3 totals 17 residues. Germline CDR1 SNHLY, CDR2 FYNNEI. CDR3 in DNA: TGTGCCAGCAGTGACCCCTCCACCCTTGGGAGGGGCTATGGCTACACCTTC. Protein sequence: CASSDPSTLGRGYGYTF.